The 20 T cell receptor beta chains listed next were all sequenced from one sample in a study of cytomegalovirus exposure and HLA in healthy donors. PCR employed 60 Vbeta and 13 Jbeta primers. The assay was immunoSEQ multiplex PCR, and TCRdb's table has in-frame clones only and misses some. In the table there are some 190,000 clones, about 82% of which are singletons. The sample was PBMCs. Every receptor here comes from a woman aged 25 to 45 in good health and CMV-seronegative.

This clone came up a few times. The CDR3 region has the DNA TGTGCCAGCAGTGAAGCGTCCGGCAGACTCTCTGGAAACACCATATATTTT. Its protein product is CASSEASGRLSGNTIYF. V is TRBV6-1 and J is TRBJ1-3; D gene uncertain. Germline V gene sequence: CDR1 MNHNS, CDR2 SASEGT. V was pared by 0 bases and J by 0 bases, with 12 bases between. The CDR3 length is 17 residues.

This clone was observed once. The chain couples TRBV7-2 to TRBJ2-7, with D perhaps matching TRBD2 (5 bases). Germline CDR1 reads SGHTA; CDR2 reads FQGNSA. Trimming cost V 4 bases and J 2 bases, with 15 bases left between them. CDR3 length: 15 amino acids. The CDR3 reads CASSWETASPYEQYF. For the CDR3, the DNA is TGTGCCAGCAGCTGGGAAACAGCTAGCCCCTACGAGCAGTACTTC.

This rearrangement joins TRBV13 to TRBJ2-3; D is possibly TRBD2 (5 bases). V gave up 5 bases and J gave up 4 bases, with 16 bases separating them. Germline V gene sequence: CDR1 PRHDT, CDR2 FYEKMQ (reference sequence). This CDR3 is built from 15 residues. The chain's CDR3 is CASSPRRPVPDTQYF. The CDR3 DNA sequence: TGTGCCAGCAGCCCTCGGAGGCCCGTTCCAGATACGCAGTATTTT.

This chain joins TRBV6-5 and TRBJ2-7, with 11 bases aligning to TRBD1. The J segment lost 2 bases and the V segment lost 0 bases, leaving 3 bases of the junction unmatched. The CDR3 has 16 amino acids. The germline CDR1 and CDR2 sequences are MNHEY and SVGAGI. The CDR3 spells CASSYSSGQGAYEQYF. For the CDR3, the DNA is TGTGCCAGCAGTTACTCGTCGGGACAGGGGGCCTACGAGCAGTACTTC.

This chain links TRBV6-5 with TRBJ2-7, with a tentative D call TRBD2 (5 bases). Germline CDR1 MNHEY, CDR2 SVGAGI. With 0 bases removed from V and 2 bases from J, the gap between germline ends came to 8 bases. The CDR3 sequence is 14 residues long. The CDR3: CASSYSTGTYEQYF. In DNA form, the CDR3 reads TGTGCCAGCAGTTACTCAACGGGAACCTACGAGCAGTACTTC.

J is TRBJ1-3 and V is TRBV7-9, with a possible D match to TRBD1 (6 bases). The CDR3 extends over 16 amino acids. V lost 1 base, J lost 0 bases, and 10 bases lay in between. CDR1 is SEHNR, CDR2 FQNEAQ, per germline (reference sequence). CDR3 amino acids: CASSLDLGGSGNTIYF. The CDR3 DNA follows: TGTGCCAGCAGCTTAGACCTAGGGGGCTCTGGAAACACCATATATTTT.

The rearrangement joins TRBV9 to TRBJ2-5, with TRBD1 matching over 7 bases. The V gene end was trimmed by 3 bases and the J gene end by 11 bases; junction bases not matched to a gene: 19. Germline CDR1 and CDR2: SGDLS and YYNGEE. This CDR3 is 16 amino acids long. This CDR3 reads CASSAGAGTAEGEQYF. Here the CDR3 DNA reads TGTGCCAGCAGCGCAGGGGCCGGGACAGCTGAAGGGGAGCAGTACTTC.

The V and J genes are TRBV5-1 and TRBJ2-7; 7 bases line up with TRBD1. The CDR3 runs 13 residues. CDR1 and CDR2 from the germline V gene are SGHRS and YFSETQ. J lost 1 base, V lost 4 bases, and 2 bases had no gene match. Here the CDR3 reads CASSQTGSYEQYF. The DNA for the CDR3 is TGCGCCAGCAGCCAGACAGGGTCCTACGAGCAGTACTTC. Looking up the rest from reference TRBV5-1 and TRBJ2-7 gives the full variable domain: KAGVTQTPRYLIKTRGQQVTLSCSPISGHRSVSWYQQTPGQGLQFLFEYFSETQRNKGNFPGRFSGRQFSNSRSEMNVSTLELGDSALYLCASSQTGSYEQYFGPGTRLTVT.

Only a few counts were recorded for this clone. The chain carries TRBV7-2 and TRBJ1-1; D is unresolved. This CDR3 is 15 amino acids long. Trimming took off 1 base at V and 2 bases at J, with 11 bases between the two ends. Germline values: CDR1 SGHTA, CDR2 FQGNSA. In DNA, the CDR3 is TGTGCCAGCAGCTTAGAGCTCCTACCTAACACTGAAGCTTTCTTT. It specifies CASSLELLPNTEAFF.

There are a few counts of this clone. This chain links TRBV6-1 with TRBJ1-3; TRBD1 might be the D (6 bases). The V gene's germline CDR1 is MNHNS and CDR2 SASEGT. V lost 7 bases to trimming and J lost 1 base, with 14 bases between them. The CDR3 has 15 amino acids. CDR3: CASKTGLPSGNTIYF. The DNA for the CDR3 is TGTGCCAGCAAAACAGGGTTACCATCTGGAAACACCATATATTTT.

This chain connects TRBV2 to TRBJ1-2; 7 nucleotides align to TRBD1. V dropped 5 bases and J dropped 6; count of bases not matched to a gene: 12. The CDR3 length is 15 residues. Germline CDR1 and CDR2: SNHLY and FYNNEI. The CDR3 sequence is CASSPLRQGTDGYTF. The CDR3 DNA reads TGTGCCAGCAGTCCGCTTCGGCAGGGGACAGATGGCTACACCTTC. Using reference TRBV2 and TRBJ1-2 for the parts outside the CDR3, the full variable domain is EPEVTQTPSHQVTQMGQEVILRCVPISNHLYFYWYRQILGQKVEFLVSFYNNEISEKSEIFDDQFSVERPDGSNFTLKIRSTKLEDSAMYFCASSPLRQGTDGYTFGSGTRLTVV.

The chain combines TRBV5-1 with TRBJ2-7, with D possibly TRBD2 on 6 matching bases. The length of the CDR3 is 14 residues. V was cut by 0 bases and J by 6 bases, with 13 bases left in between. Looked up from germline, CDR1 is SGHRS and CDR2 is YFSETQ. The CDR3 loop is CASSLATGGAEQYF. CDR3 DNA: TGCGCCAGCAGCTTGGCCACCGGGGGAGCCGAGCAGTACTTC.

The chain couples TRBV4-1 to TRBJ2-5, with D perhaps TRBD1 (5 bases). Germline loops: CDR1 MGHRA, CDR2 YSYEKL. Trimming pared 4 bases from V and 2 bases from J, leaving 17 bases between. CDR3 length: 16 amino acids. CDR3 amino acids: CASSPSGADDQETQYF. The CDR3 DNA reads TGCGCCAGCAGCCCGAGTGGGGCGGACGATCAAGAGACCCAGTACTTC.

The chain carries TRBV6-6 and TRBJ2-5; TRBD1 matches at 8 bases. The CDR3 has 13 amino acids. The junction had 9 bases not matched to a gene; V was cut back by 6 bases and J by 9 bases. CDR1 is MNHNY and CDR2 is SVGAGI in the germline V gene (reference sequence). The CDR3 sequence is CASSQDRAASQYF. CDR3 sequence (DNA): TGTGCCAGCAGCCAGGACAGGGCGGCATCCCAGTACTTC.

The rearrangement uses TRBV27 and TRBJ2-1, with TRBD2 identical over 8 bases. This CDR3 has 14 amino acids. Per germline, CDR1 MNHEY and CDR2 SMNVEV (reference sequence). V trimming: 3 bases; J trimming: 6 bases; junction bases outside the gene matches: 4. CDR3 coding DNA: TGTGCCAGCAGTTTCGGGGGGGCCTCCAATGAGCAGTTCTTC. Protein: CASSFGGASNEQFF.

This sequence joins TRBV30 and TRBJ2-6; TRBD2 agrees at 9 bases. CDR1 and CDR2 (germline): GTSNPN, SVGIG (reference sequence). Trimming cost V 2 bases and J 0 bases; bases outside gene matches: 2. CDR3 size: 16 residues. Here the CDR3 reads CAWSSGLASGANVLTF. CDR3 nucleotides: TGTGCCTGGAGTTCGGGACTAGCCTCTGGGGCCAACGTCCTGACTTTC. Combining the CDR3 with reference TRBV30 and TRBJ2-6 gives the whole variable domain SQTIHQWPATLVQPVGSPLSLECTVEGTSNPNLYWYRQAAGRGLQLLFYSVGIGQISSEVPQNLSASRPQDRQFILSSKKLLLSDSGFYLCAWSSGLASGANVLTFGAGSRLTVL.

The chain carries TRBV5-1 and TRBJ2-3; 7 nucleotides align to TRBD1. In germline, CDR1 is SGHRS, CDR2 YFSETQ. CDR3 length: 13 residues. Trimming at V came to 4 bases and at J to 4 bases, leaving 3 bases not matched to a gene. CDR3 nucleotides: TGCGCCAGCAGCCAACAGGGGTCAGATACGCAGTATTTT. Its translation: CASSQQGSDTQYF.

The chain combines TRBV5-4 with TRBJ2-4; tentative D call: TRBD2 (5 bases). This CDR3 has 14 residues. The germline V and J ends were trimmed by 2 bases and 6 bases, with 12 bases remaining between them. Germline V CDR1 and CDR2: SGHNT, YYREEE (reference sequence). The CDR3 protein is CASSLLGPGNIQYF. DNA of the CDR3: TGTGCCAGCAGCTTACTAGGACCGGGAAACATTCAGTACTTC. The full variable domain, with the rest looked up from reference TRBV5-4 and TRBJ2-4, is ETGVTQSPTHLIKTRGQQVTLRCSSQSGHNTVSWYQQALGQGPQFIFQYYREEENGRGNFPPRFSGLQFPNYSSELNVNALELDDSALYLCASSLLGPGNIQYFGAGTRLSVL.

This chain links TRBV11-3 with TRBJ2-1, with D unresolved. The CDR3 is made up of 15 amino acids. Germline V gives CDR1 SGHNT, CDR2 YENEEA. V was shortened by 2 bases and J by 7 bases, with 15 bases between the two germline ends. CDR3 region: CASSLHPTPRNEQFF. In DNA form, the CDR3 reads TGTGCCAGCAGCTTACATCCGACTCCCCGGAATGAGCAGTTCTTC.

Comments on this clone: The sample has other DNA sequences that encode this CDR3 too. V usage is TRBV9 and J usage is TRBJ2-7, with D possibly being TRBD2 (5 bases). Germline V CDR1 and CDR2: SGDLS, YYNGEE. There are 14 residues in the CDR3. V lost 0 bases, J lost 4 bases, and 11 bases lay in between. In DNA, the CDR3 is TGTGCCAGCAGCGTAGCTACGGGCGGGTACGAGCAGTACTTC. Its translation: CASSVATGGYEQYF.